The 4 T cell receptor beta chains below come from one sample, sequenced in a study of cytomegalovirus exposure and HLA in healthy donors. Vbeta (60) and Jbeta (13) primers were used in the PCR. Assay: immunoSEQ multiplex PCR; the TCRdb copy retains only in-frame clones and omits some. Of around 170,000 clones in the sample, 65% to 85% were seen once. Source material: PBMCs. The source is a girl between 10 and 17 years old in good health and CMV-seropositive.

This chain links TRBV6-5 with TRBJ2-7; 8 nucleotides agree with TRBD2. Germline V lookup: CDR1 MNHEY, CDR2 SVGAGI. The ends lost 0 bases at V and 2 bases at J; junction bases unmatched: 6. This CDR3 contains 16 residues. For the CDR3, the DNA is TGTGCCAGCAGTTACTCGATTACGGGAGGGCCCTACGAGCAGTACTTC. Translation gives CASSYSITGGPYEQYF.

The CDR3 here is CASNQQGDTQYF. Here the CDR3 DNA reads TGCGCCAGCAATCAACAGGGCGATACGCAGTATTTT. The chain links TRBV10-1 to TRBJ2-3; perhaps TRBD1 as D (6 bases). The germline gives CDR1 WNHNN, CDR2 SYGVQD (reference sequence). V gave up 7 bases and J gave up 6 bases, with 11 bases separating them. The CDR3 covers 12 residues.

The chain joins TRBV4-2 to TRBJ2-7; 7 bases align to TRBD1. The CDR3 runs to 13 residues. Looked up from germline, CDR1 is LGHNA and CDR2 is YNFKEQ. J was trimmed by 4 bases and V by 0 bases; bases with no gene match: 0. CDR3: CASSQEQGYEQYF. The CDR3 DNA sequence: TGTGCCAGCAGCCAAGAACAGGGGTACGAGCAGTACTTC.

V gene TRBV7-2 combines with J gene TRBJ2-1; 14 nucleotides match TRBD2. Germline loops: CDR1 SGHTA, CDR2 FQGNSA. The CDR3 has 18 residues. The junction had 10 bases not matched to a gene; V was cut back by 2 bases and J by 7 bases. CDR3 protein: CASSLRGVGTSGSNEQFF. The CDR3 coding sequence is TGTGCCAGCAGCTTAAGGGGGGTTGGGACTAGCGGGAGTAATGAGCAGTTCTTC.